The 30 T cell receptor beta chains given below trace back to one sample, sequenced in a study of OX40 agonist ivuxolimab in advanced cancers. Method: immunoSEQ multiplex PCR; TCRdb's copy keeps in-frame clones and lacks some. This table has around 83,000 clones, roughly nine tenths appearing once. The material was CD4+ or CD8+ T cells sorted from blood, obtained in a trial of the OX40 agonist ivuxolimab. Receptors originate from an adult with an advanced solid tumor such as melanoma, head and neck, liver or kidney cancer.

The V gene is TRBV6-1, the J gene TRBJ1-5, with D hard to call. The CDR3 is 14 amino acids. Deletions cut 4 bases from V and 0 bases from J, with 7 bases between. The germline gives CDR1 MNHNS, CDR2 SASEGT. The CDR3 bases are TGTGCCAGCAGTGCCCCCAATAGCAATCAGCCCCAGCATTTT. This encodes CASSAPNSNQPQHF.

This clone showed up just once. The chain couples TRBV11-2 to TRBJ2-3; D is possibly TRBD1 or TRBD2 (5 bases each). CDR3 length: 16 residues. V lost 5 bases and J lost 3, with 18 bases in between. The V gene's germline CDR1 is SGHAT and CDR2 FQNNGV. DNA of the CDR3: TGTGCCAGCAGCCCCCGAGAGGGGTCCTTTACAGATACGCAGTATTTT. This encodes CASSPREGSFTDTQYF.

The chain has TRBV30 and TRBJ1-2; D call uncertain. The CDR3 is made up of 11 amino acids. CDR1 and CDR2 (germline): GTSNPN, SVGIG (reference sequence). V shed 4 bases and J shed 3 bases, with 6 bases lying between them. The CDR3, as DNA: TGTGCCTGGACGGACTACTATGGCTACACCTTC. Protein: CAWTDYYGYTF.

This clone was recorded once. This rearrangement joins TRBV18 to TRBJ2-1, with D possibly TRBD1 on 6 matching bases. Germline CDR1 reads KGHSH; CDR2 reads LQKENI. CDR3 length: 16 amino acids. V lost 2 bases, J lost 10 bases, and 21 bases lay in between. The CDR3 sequence is CASSPGQTSVLGEQFF. In nucleotides, the CDR3 is TGTGCCAGCTCACCAGGACAGACTTCTGTTTTGGGGGAGCAGTTCTTC. Full variable domain (missing parts from reference TRBV18 and TRBJ2-1): NAGVMQNPRHLVRRRGQEARLRCSPMKGHSHVYWYRQLPEEGLKFMVYLQKENIIDESGMPKERFSAEFPKEGPSILRIQQVVRGDSAAYFCASSPGQTSVLGEQFFGPGTRLTVL.

The chain couples TRBV2 to TRBJ1-1, with a tentative D call TRBD1 (6 bases). V lost 7 bases and J 1 base, leaving 19 bases between the germline ends. This CDR3 spans 16 amino acids. Germline CDR1 is SNHLY and CDR2 is FYNNEI. CDR3 DNA sequence: TGTGCCAGCAACCCCGAGGGACACCTCACGAACACTGAAGCTTTCTTT. It yields the protein CASNPEGHLTNTEAFF.

The rearrangement links TRBV14 to TRBJ1-2; D call uncertain. V was shortened by 1 base and J by 4 bases, with 7 bases between the two germline ends. This CDR3 has 13 residues. The germline V gene has CDR1 SGHDN and CDR2 FVKESK. CDR3 coding DNA: TGTGCCAGCAGCCAAGGTTGGCTCTATGGCTACACCTTC. Encoded protein: CASSQGWLYGYTF.

This rearrangement joins TRBV25-1 to TRBJ2-5; D perhaps matches TRBD1 (5 bases). Germline CDR1 MGHDK, CDR2 SYGVNS. V was clipped by 8 bases and J by 1 base, with 14 bases between them. This CDR3 is built from 14 residues. The CDR3 is CASDSHRRQETQYF. The CDR3 DNA sequence: TGTGCCAGCGATAGCCACAGGCGCCAAGAGACCCAGTACTTC.

The chain is built from TRBV5-1 and TRBJ2-1; 13 nucleotides align to TRBD2. The junction had 2 bases not matched to a gene; V was cut back by 2 bases and J by 6 bases. Germline V gene lookup returns CDR1 SGHRS and CDR2 YFSETQ. This CDR3 has 15 amino acids. The CDR3 bases are TGCGCCAGCAGCTTAGGACTAGCGGGAGTCAATGAGCAGTTCTTC. Its protein is CASSLGLAGVNEQFF. Variable domain in full (rest from reference TRBV5-1 and TRBJ2-1): KAGVTQTPRYLIKTRGQQVTLSCSPISGHRSVSWYQQTPGQGLQFLFEYFSETQRNKGNFPGRFSGRQFSNSRSEMNVSTLELGDSALYLCASSLGLAGVNEQFFGPGTRLTVL.

The rearrangement links TRBV7-2 to TRBJ2-2; D is ambiguous. The V gene lost 1 base and the J gene lost 6 bases, with 18 bases spanning the gap. Germline V gives CDR1 SGHTA, CDR2 FQGNSA. The CDR3 length is 17 residues. The CDR3 is CASSLVFSVAVAGELFF. The CDR3 DNA reads TGTGCCAGCAGCTTAGTATTCTCGGTAGCAGTCGCCGGGGAGCTGTTTTTT.

This clone has a handful of counts. The chain has TRBV9 and TRBJ1-5; 8 nucleotides match TRBD1. The ends lost 3 bases at V and 1 base at J; junction bases unmatched: 6. In germline, CDR1 is SGDLS, CDR2 YYNGEE. The CDR3 is 16 amino acids. This CDR3 reads CASSEGTGDSNQPQHF. Here the CDR3 DNA reads TGTGCCAGCAGCGAGGGGACAGGAGACAGCAATCAGCCCCAGCATTTT.

The chain combines TRBV19 with TRBJ1-5; 7 nucleotides agree with TRBD1. The CDR3 contains 16 residues. With 4 bases clipped from V and 9 bases from J, the junction kept 15 bases outside the gene matches. CDR1 and CDR2 (germline): LNHDA, SQIVND (reference sequence). The CDR3 DNA reads TGTGCCAGTAGTACACACCGTGGGGAGGGGGCGCCGCCCCAGCATTTT. Translated: CASSTHRGEGAPPQHF.

V and J are TRBV5-1 and TRBJ2-3, with 9 positions matching TRBD2. This CDR3 is 16 amino acids long. Germline V gives CDR1 SGHRS, CDR2 YFSETQ. J was trimmed by 1 base and V by 0 bases; bases with no gene match: 3. CDR3 nucleotides: TGCGCCAGCAGCTTGGTGCTAGCGGGACGCACAGATACGCAGTATTTT. It translates to CASSLVLAGRTDTQYF.

The chain joins TRBV30 to TRBJ2-3; 8 bases fit TRBD2. Germline CDR1 GTSNPN, CDR2 SVGIG (reference sequence). The CDR3 has 14 residues. Losses at the gene ends were 2 bases for V and 1 base for J; bases not matched to a gene: 2. As DNA, the CDR3 is TGTGCCTGGAGTCTTAGCGGGGGCACAGATACGCAGTATTTT. This codes for CAWSLSGGTDTQYF.

The V call is TRBV19, the J call TRBJ2-4, with D perhaps being TRBD1 or TRBD2 (5 bases each). Trimming shortened V by 0 bases and J by 14 bases, and 14 bases separated the two germline ends. CDR1 and CDR2 (germline): LNHDA, SQIVND (reference sequence). This CDR3 is 13 amino acids long. Here the CDR3 reads CASSIDSGGPEYF. DNA for the CDR3: TGTGCCAGTAGTATAGATTCTGGGGGTCCGGAGTACTTC.

J is TRBJ1-2 and V is TRBV5-1; D gene unclear. Germline assignment: CDR1 SGHRS and CDR2 YFSETQ. The ends were cut back, 0 bases at V and 3 bases at J, with 9 bases in the middle. The CDR3 sequence is 14 residues long. The CDR3 region has the DNA TGCGCCAGCAGCTTGGATCGCGGGGACTATGGCTACACCTTC. This gives the protein CASSLDRGDYGYTF.

The chain links TRBV7-6 to TRBJ2-1; 13 bases map to TRBD2. With 5 bases clipped from V and 8 bases from J, the junction kept 9 bases outside the gene matches. Germline lookup yields CDR1 SGHVS and CDR2 FNYEAQ. This CDR3 comprises 16 residues. CDR3 bases: TGTGCCAGCAGCCAAGGACTAGCGGGAGCCTGGGATGAGCAGTTCTTC. Amino acids: CASSQGLAGAWDEQFF. Based on the CDR3 plus reference TRBV7-6 and TRBJ2-1, the full variable domain is GAGVSQSPRYKVTKRGQDVALRCDPISGHVSLYWYRQALGQGPEFLTYFNYEAQQDKSGLPNDRFSAERPEGSISTLTIQRTEQRDSAMYRCASSQGLAGAWDEQFFGPGTRLTVL.

The rearrangement joins TRBV6-5 to TRBJ1-2; D possibly corresponds to TRBD1 (6 bases). V lost 2 bases to trimming and J lost 10 bases, with 11 bases between them. CDR3 length: 12 residues. CDR1 MNHEY and CDR2 SVGAGI come from the germline V gene. The CDR3 DNA follows: TGTGCCAGCAGTTACCCTCAGGGACACTACACCTTC. It specifies CASSYPQGHYTF.

The rearrangement uses TRBV18 and TRBJ2-3; D gene uncertain. Looked up from germline, CDR1 is KGHSH and CDR2 is LQKENI. The CDR3 is 14 residues long. The V gene lost 1 base and the J gene lost 3 bases, with 8 bases spanning the gap. CDR3 region: CASSPLYATDTQYF. CDR3 coding DNA: TGTGCCAGCTCACCACTCTACGCGACAGATACGCAGTATTTT.

This clone has just a few counts. Other DNA sequences in the sample encode the same CDR3. The chain combines TRBV20-1 with TRBJ2-5; no clear D gene. The CDR3 has 10 residues. Germline lookup yields CDR1 DFQATT and CDR2 SNEGSKA (reference sequence). V dropped 6 bases and J dropped 5 bases, with 7 bases sitting between them. The CDR3 region is CSASTETQYF. In DNA form, the CDR3 reads TGCAGTGCCTCGACGGAGACCCAGTACTTC.

V gene TRBV7-9 combines with J gene TRBJ2-5; D assignment may be TRBD1 or TRBD2 (5 bases each). Trimming left V 5 bases short and J 2 bases short, with 12 bases between. This CDR3 spans 14 amino acids. Per the germline V gene, CDR1 is SEHNR and CDR2 is FQNEAQ (reference sequence). CDR3 DNA sequence: TGTGCCAGCAGCCAACTAGGGGCACAAGAGACCCAGTACTTC. It yields the protein CASSQLGAQETQYF.

V usage is TRBV10-3 and J usage is TRBJ2-5, with TRBD2 matching over 9 bases. Germline V lookup: CDR1 ENHRY, CDR2 SYGVKD. V lost 10 bases to trimming and J lost 4 bases; unmatched junction nucleotides: 13. The CDR3 loop spans 15 amino acids. The CDR3 DNA sequence: TGTGCCACCGAACCAACTAGCGGGTCCCGAGAGACCCAGTACTTC. This translates into CATEPTSGSRETQYF.

The chain recombines TRBV4-1 with TRBJ1-5, with D possibly TRBD1 on 5 matching bases. The CDR3 contains 14 residues. Deletions cut 3 bases from V and 6 bases from J, with 12 bases between. Germline CDR1 MGHRA, CDR2 YSYEKL. CDR3 region: CASSQGVDGQPQHF. CDR3 DNA sequence: TGCGCCAGCAGCCAGGGGGTGGACGGTCAGCCCCAGCATTTT.

This chain joins TRBV7-2 and TRBJ1-4; D uncertain. Between the trimmed V and J ends, which lost 4 bases and 2 bases, there was a span of 17 bases. This CDR3 region has 17 residues. Germline-derived CDR1 and CDR2 are SGHTA and FQGNSA. Here the CDR3 DNA reads TGTGCCAGCAGCTCCTCTCGCGACCTAGGGACTAATGAAAAACTGTTTTTT. Protein: CASSSSRDLGTNEKLFF.

As regards this clone: The sample carries other DNA sequences with the same CDR3. The chain has TRBV5-1 and TRBJ2-3, with D possibly being TRBD2 (5 bases). In germline, CDR1 is SGHRS, CDR2 YFSETQ. The CDR3 is 14 amino acids. The V end was cut by 0 bases, the J end by 0 bases, with 5 bases between. DNA of the CDR3: TGCGCCAGCAGCTTGGGCGGGAGCACAGATACGCAGTATTTT. It encodes CASSLGGSTDTQYF.

The chain combines TRBV6-1 with TRBJ1-5; 9 bases agree with TRBD1. Germline lookup yields CDR1 MNHNS and CDR2 SASEGT. Trimming cost V 4 bases and J 1 base; bases outside gene matches: 2. There are 15 residues in the CDR3. The CDR3 region has the DNA TGTGCCAGCAGTGGGACAGGGGCCAGCAATCAGCCCCAGCATTTT. Translating gives CASSGTGASNQPQHF.

This clone was detected once. This rearrangement joins TRBV28 to TRBJ1-5; the match to TRBD1 covers 8 bases. CDR1 MDHEN and CDR2 SYDVKM come from the germline V gene. The CDR3 sequence is 15 residues long. J gave up 5 bases and V 5 bases, and 8 bases lay outside the gene matches. The CDR3 reads CASSLPGTGYQPQHF. DNA of the CDR3: TGTGCCAGCAGTCTACCCGGGACAGGTTATCAGCCCCAGCATTTT.

This chain links TRBV9 with TRBJ2-3, with a weak D call TRBD2 (6 bases). V lost 3 bases and J lost 0, with 11 bases in between. The CDR3 is 15 amino acids. Germline-derived CDR1 and CDR2 are SGDLS and YYNGEE. CDR3 amino acids: CASSASGTSTDTQYF. CDR3 nucleotide sequence: TGTGCCAGCAGCGCCTCCGGGACTAGCACAGATACGCAGTATTTT.

The chain uses TRBV19 and TRBJ2-7; the match to TRBD2 covers 15 bases. The CDR3 loop spans 15 amino acids. Germline V gene lookup returns CDR1 LNHDA and CDR2 SQIVND (reference sequence). Trimming cost V 7 bases and J 7 bases; bases outside gene matches: 8. Here the CDR3 DNA reads TGTGCCAGTAAACCCGGGACTAGCGGGAGGCAAGAGCAGTACTTC. This sequence encodes CASKPGTSGRQEQYF.

The V gene is TRBV7-8, the J gene TRBJ2-1; the D gene is possibly TRBD1 (6 bases). There are 16 residues in the CDR3. Germline loops: CDR1 SGHVS, CDR2 FQNEAQ. Trimming shortened V by 5 bases and J by 10 bases, and 24 bases separated the two germline ends. The CDR3 region is CASSPRRTVQGPEQFF. DNA of the CDR3: TGTGCCAGCAGCCCTAGGCGGACAGTGCAGGGACCAGAGCAGTTCTTC.

Note on this clone: Its ends do not fully match the called genes, so a read error is possible. The gene calls are TRBV5-4 and TRBJ2-7, with D maybe TRBD2 (6 bases). The CDR3 contains 13 residues. Germline V gene data show CDR1 as SGHNT and CDR2 as YYREEE (reference sequence). In DNA form, the CDR3 reads TGTGCCAGCAGCTTGGCCGGGCGGGGCGGCGACGACTTC. Protein product: CASSLAGRGGDDF.